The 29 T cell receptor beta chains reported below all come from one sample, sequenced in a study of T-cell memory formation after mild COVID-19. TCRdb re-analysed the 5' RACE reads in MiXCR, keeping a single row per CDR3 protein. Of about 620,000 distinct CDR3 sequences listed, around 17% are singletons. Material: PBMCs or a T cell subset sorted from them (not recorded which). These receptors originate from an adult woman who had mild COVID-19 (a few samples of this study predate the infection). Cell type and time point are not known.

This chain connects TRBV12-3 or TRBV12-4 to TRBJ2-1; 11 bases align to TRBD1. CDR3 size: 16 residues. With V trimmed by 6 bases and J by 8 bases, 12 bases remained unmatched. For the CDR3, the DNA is TGTGCCAGCAGCCCGCCAGGACAGGGGGCCACCGATGAGCAGTTCTTC. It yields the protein CASSPPGQGATDEQFF.

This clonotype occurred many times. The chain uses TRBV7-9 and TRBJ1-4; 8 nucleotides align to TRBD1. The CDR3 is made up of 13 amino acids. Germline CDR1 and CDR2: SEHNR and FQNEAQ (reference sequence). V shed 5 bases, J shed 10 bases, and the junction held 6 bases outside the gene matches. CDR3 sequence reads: CASSAGQDGKLFF. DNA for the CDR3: TGTGCCAGCAGCGCGGGACAGGATGGAAAACTGTTTTTT.

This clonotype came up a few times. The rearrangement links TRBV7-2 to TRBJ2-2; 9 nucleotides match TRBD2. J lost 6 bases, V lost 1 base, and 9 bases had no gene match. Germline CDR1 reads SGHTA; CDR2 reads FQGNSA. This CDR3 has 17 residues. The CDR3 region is CASSLDGGGALAGELFF. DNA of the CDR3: TGTGCCAGCAGCTTAGATGGCGGGGGGGCTTTAGCCGGGGAGCTGTTTTTT. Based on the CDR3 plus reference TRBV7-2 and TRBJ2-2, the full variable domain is GAGVSQSPSNKVTEKGKDVELRCDPISGHTALYWYRQSLGQGLEFLIYFQGNSAPDKSGLPSDRFSAERTGGSVSTLTIQRTQQEDSAVYLCASSLDGGGALAGELFFGEGSRLTVL.

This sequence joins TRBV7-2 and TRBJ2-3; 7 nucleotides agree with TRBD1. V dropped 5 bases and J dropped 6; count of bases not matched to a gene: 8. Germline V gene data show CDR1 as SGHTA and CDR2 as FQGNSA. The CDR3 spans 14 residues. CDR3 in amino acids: CASSPGQAFDTQYF. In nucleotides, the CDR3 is TGTGCCAGCAGCCCCGGACAGGCATTCGATACGCAGTATTTT.

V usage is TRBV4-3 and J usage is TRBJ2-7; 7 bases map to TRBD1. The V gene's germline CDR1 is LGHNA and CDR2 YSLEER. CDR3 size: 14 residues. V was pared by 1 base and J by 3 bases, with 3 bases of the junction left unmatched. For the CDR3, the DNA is TGCGCCAGCAGCCAAGGTGCAGGGGGCTACGAGCAGTACTTC. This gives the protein CASSQGAGGYEQYF.

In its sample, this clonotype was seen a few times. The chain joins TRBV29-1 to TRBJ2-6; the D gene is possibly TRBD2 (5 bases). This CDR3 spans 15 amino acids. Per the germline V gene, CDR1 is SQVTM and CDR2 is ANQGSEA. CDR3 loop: CSILDWKTGANVLTF. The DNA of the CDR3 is TGCAGTATCCTGGACTGGAAAACTGGGGCCAACGTCCTGACTTTC.

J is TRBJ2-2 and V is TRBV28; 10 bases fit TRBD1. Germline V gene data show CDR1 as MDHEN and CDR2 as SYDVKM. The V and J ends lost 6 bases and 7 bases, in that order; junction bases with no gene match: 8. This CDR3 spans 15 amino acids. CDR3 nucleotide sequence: TGTGCCAGCAGGAAGGGGGACAGGGGATACGGGGAGCTGTTTTTT. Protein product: CASRKGDRGYGELFF.

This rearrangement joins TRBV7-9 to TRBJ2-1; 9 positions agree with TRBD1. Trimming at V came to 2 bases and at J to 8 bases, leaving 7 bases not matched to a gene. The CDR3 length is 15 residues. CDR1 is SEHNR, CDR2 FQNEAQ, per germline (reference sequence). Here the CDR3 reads CASSLSTGDRDEQFF. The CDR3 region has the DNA TGTGCCAGCAGCTTATCCACAGGGGACAGGGATGAGCAGTTCTTC. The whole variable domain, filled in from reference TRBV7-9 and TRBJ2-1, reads DTGVSQNPRHKITKRGQNVTFRCDPISEHNRLYWYRQTLGQGPEFLTYFQNEAQLEKSRLLSDRFSAERPKGSFSTLEIQRTEQGDSAMYLCASSLSTGDRDEQFFGPGTRLTVL.

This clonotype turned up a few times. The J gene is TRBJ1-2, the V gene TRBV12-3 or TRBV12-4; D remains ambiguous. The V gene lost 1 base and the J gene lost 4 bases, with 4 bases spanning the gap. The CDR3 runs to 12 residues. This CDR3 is CASSLEFYGYTF. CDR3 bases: TGTGCCAGCAGTTTAGAGTTCTATGGCTACACCTTC.

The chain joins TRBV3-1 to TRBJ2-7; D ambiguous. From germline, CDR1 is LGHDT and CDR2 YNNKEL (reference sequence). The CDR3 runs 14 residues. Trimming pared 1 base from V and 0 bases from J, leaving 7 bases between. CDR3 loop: CASSQVAASYEQYF. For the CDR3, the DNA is TGTGCCAGCAGCCAAGTGGCTGCCTCCTACGAGCAGTACTTC.

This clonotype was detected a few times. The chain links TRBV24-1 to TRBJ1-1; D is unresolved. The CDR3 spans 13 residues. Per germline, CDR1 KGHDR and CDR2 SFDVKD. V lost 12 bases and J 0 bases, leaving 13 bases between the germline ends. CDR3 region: CASKDSMNTEAFF. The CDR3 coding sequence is TGTGCCTCGAAAGATTCAATGAACACTGAAGCTTTCTTT.

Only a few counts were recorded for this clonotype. CDR3 in DNA: TGTGCCAGCAGCGGGGCTACCTACAATGAGCAGTTCTTC. It yields the protein CASSGATYNEQFF. The rearrangement links TRBV7-2 to TRBJ2-1, with D maybe TRBD1 (5 bases). The ends were cut back, 5 bases at V and 2 bases at J, with 7 bases in the middle. This CDR3 spans 13 amino acids. Germline V gene sequence: CDR1 SGHTA, CDR2 FQGNSA.

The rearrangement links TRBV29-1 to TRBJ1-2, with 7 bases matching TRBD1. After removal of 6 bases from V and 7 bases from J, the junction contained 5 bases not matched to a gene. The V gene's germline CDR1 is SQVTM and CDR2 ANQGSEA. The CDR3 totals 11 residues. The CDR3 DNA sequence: TGCAGCGTCCATCAGGGGGGTGGCTACACCTTC. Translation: CSVHQGGGYTF.

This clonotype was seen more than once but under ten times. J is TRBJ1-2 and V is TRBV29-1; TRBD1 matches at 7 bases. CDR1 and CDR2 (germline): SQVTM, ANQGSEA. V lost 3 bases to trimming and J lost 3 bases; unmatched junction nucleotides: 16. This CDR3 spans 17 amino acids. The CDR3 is CSVDELGYPGTDYGYTF. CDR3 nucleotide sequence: TGCAGCGTTGATGAGTTGGGTTATCCGGGGACAGACTATGGCTACACCTTC.

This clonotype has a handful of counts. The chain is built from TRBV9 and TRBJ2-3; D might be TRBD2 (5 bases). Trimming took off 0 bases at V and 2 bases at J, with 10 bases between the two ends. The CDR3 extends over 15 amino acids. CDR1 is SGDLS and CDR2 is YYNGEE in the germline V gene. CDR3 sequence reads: CASSVAPDFTDTQYF. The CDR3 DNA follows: TGTGCCAGCAGCGTAGCCCCGGACTTCACAGATACGCAGTATTTT.

CDR3 amino acids: CASSVGGQLTDTQYF. The CDR3 DNA follows: TGTGCCAGCAGCGTAGGGGGACAACTCACAGATACGCAGTATTTT. The genes are TRBV9 and TRBJ2-3; D is perhaps TRBD1 (6 bases). The V gene lost 0 bases and the J gene lost 2 bases, with 10 bases spanning the gap. The CDR3 length is 15 residues. Germline loops: CDR1 SGDLS, CDR2 YYNGEE.

DNA of the CDR3: TGTGCCAGCAGCTTACGCCACAGGAGGAACACCGGGGAGCTGTTTTTT. Amino acid sequence: CASSLRHRRNTGELFF. The chain has TRBV7-2 and TRBJ2-2; tentatively, D is TRBD1 (5 bases). The CDR3 sequence is 16 residues long. V was shortened by 2 bases and J by 1 base, with 11 bases between the two germline ends. Germline CDR1 is SGHTA and CDR2 is FQGNSA.

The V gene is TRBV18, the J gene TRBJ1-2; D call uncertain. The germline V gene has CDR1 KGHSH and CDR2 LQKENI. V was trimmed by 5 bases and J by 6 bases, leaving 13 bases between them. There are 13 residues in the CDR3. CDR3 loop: CASSTSWSDGYTF. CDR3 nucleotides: TGTGCCAGCTCAACATCGTGGAGTGATGGCTACACCTTC.

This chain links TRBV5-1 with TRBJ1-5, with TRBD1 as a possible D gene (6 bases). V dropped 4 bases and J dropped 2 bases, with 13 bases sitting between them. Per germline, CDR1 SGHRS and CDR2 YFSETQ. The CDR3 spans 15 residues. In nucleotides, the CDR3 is TGCGCCAGCAGCCAGGTAGGGGGAGGCAATCAGCCCCAGCATTTT. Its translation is CASSQVGGGNQPQHF.

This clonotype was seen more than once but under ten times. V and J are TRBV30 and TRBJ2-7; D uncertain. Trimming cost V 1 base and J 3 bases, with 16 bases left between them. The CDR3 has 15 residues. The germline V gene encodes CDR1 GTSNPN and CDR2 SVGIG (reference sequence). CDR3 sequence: CAWSDDRRAHYEQYF. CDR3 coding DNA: TGTGCCTGGAGTGACGACCGAAGGGCCCACTACGAGCAGTACTTC.

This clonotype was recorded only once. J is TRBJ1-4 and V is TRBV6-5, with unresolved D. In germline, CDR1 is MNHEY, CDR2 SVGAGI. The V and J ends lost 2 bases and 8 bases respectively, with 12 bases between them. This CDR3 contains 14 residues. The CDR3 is CASSYGGVTEKLFF. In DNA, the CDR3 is TGTGCCAGCAGTTACGGTGGGGTGACGGAAAAACTGTTTTTT.

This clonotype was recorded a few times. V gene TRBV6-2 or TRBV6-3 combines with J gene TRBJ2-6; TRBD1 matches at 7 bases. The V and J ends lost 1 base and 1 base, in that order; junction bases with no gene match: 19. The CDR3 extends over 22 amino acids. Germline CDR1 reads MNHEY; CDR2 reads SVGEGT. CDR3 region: CASSYWNARQGLPQSGANVLTF. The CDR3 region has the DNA TGTGCCAGCAGTTACTGGAATGCTAGACAGGGCCTTCCGCAGTCTGGGGCCAACGTCCTGACTTTC.

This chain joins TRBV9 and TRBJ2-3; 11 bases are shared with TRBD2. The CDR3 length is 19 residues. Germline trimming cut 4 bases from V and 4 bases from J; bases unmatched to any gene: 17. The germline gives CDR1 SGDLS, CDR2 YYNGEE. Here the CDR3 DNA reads TGTGCCAGCAGCATCGCAGGACTAGCGGGCCGAGGGGGGGCAGATACGCAGTATTTT. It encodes CASSIAGLAGRGGADTQYF.

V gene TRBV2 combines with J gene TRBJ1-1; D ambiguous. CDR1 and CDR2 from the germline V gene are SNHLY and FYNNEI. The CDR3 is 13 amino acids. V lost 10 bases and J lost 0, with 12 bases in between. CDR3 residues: CATATGVNTEAFF. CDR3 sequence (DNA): TGTGCCACTGCGACTGGGGTGAACACTGAAGCTTTCTTT. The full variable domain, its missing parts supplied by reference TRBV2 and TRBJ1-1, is EPEVTQTPSHQVTQMGQEVILRCVPISNHLYFYWYRQILGQKVEFLVSFYNNEISEKSEIFDDQFSVERPDGSNFTLKIRSTKLEDSAMYFCATATGVNTEAFFGQGTRLTVV.

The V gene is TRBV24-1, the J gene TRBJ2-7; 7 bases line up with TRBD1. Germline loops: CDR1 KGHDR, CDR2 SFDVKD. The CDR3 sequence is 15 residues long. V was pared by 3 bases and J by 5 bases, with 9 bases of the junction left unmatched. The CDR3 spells CATSDPTQGSHEQYF. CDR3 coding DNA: TGTGCCACCAGTGATCCAACACAGGGGAGCCACGAGCAGTACTTC.

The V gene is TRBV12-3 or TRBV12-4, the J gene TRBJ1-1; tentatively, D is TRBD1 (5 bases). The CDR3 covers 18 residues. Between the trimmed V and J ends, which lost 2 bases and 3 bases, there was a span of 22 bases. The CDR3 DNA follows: TGTGCCAGCAGTTTAAATAGGCTGGCAGGGCCCAGGGACACTGAAGCTTTCTTT. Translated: CASSLNRLAGPRDTEAFF.

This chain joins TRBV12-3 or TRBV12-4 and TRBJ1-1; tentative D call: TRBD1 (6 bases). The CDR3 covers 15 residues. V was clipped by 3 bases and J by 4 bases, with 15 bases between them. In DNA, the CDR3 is TGTGCCAGCAGTTTCCCGGCAGGGGATCTCACTGAAGCTTTCTTT. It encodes CASSFPAGDLTEAFF.

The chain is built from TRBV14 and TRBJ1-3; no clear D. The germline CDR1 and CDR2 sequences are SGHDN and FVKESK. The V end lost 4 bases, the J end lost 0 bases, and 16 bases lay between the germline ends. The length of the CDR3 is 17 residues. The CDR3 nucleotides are TGTGCCAGCAGCCTACAGTCCAGGATGAGCTCTGGAAACACCATATATTTT. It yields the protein CASSLQSRMSSGNTIYF. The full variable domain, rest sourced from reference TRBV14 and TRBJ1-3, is EAGVTQFPSHSVIEKGQTVTLRCDPISGHDNLYWYRRVMGKEIKFLLHFVKESKQDESGMPNNRFLAERTGGTYSTLKVQPAELEDSGVYFCASSLQSRMSSGNTIYFGEGSWLTVV.

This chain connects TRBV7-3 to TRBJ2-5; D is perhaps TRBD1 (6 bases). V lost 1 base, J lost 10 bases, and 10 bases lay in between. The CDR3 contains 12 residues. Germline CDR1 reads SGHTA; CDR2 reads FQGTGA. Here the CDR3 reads CASSLIQGYQYF. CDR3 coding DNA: TGTGCCAGCAGCTTAATACAGGGTTACCAGTACTTC.